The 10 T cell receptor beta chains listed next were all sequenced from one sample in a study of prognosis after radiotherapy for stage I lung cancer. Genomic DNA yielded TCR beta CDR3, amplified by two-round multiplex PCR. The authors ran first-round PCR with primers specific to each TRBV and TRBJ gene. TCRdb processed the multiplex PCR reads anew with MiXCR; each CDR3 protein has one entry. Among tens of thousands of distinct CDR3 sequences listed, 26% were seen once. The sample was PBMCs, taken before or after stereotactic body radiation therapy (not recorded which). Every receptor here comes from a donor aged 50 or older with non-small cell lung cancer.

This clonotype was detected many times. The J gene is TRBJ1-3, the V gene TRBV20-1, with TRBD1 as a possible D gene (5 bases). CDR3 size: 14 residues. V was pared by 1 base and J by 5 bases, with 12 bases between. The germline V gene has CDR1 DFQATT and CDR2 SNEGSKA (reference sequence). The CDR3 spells CSARAEGPRNTIYF. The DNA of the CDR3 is TGCAGTGCTAGAGCGGAGGGACCGAGAAACACCATATATTTT.

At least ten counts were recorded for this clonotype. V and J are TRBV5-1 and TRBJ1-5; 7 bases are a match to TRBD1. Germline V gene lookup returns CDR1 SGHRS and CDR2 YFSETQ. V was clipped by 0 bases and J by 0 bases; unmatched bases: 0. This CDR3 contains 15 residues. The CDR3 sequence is CASSLGTGSNQPQHF. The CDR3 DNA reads TGCGCCAGCAGCTTGGGGACAGGTAGCAATCAGCCCCAGCATTTT.

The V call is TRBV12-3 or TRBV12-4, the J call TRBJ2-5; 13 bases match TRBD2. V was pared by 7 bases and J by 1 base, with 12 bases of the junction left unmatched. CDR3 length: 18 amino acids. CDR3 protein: CASTFSTSGGASQETQYF. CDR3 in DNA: TGTGCCAGCACTTTTAGTACTAGCGGGGGGGCCTCCCAAGAGACCCAGTACTTC.

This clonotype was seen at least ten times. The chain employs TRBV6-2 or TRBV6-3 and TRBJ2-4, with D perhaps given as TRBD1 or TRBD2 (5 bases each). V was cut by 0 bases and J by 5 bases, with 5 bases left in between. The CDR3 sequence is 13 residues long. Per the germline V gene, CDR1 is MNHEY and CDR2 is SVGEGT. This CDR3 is CASSYSGENIQYF. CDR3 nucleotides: TGTGCCAGCAGTTACTCGGGGGAAAACATTCAGTACTTC.

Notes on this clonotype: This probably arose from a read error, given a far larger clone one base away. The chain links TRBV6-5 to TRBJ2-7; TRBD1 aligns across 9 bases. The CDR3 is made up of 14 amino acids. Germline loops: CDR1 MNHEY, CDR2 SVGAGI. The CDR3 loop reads CSSNPTGGAGEQYF. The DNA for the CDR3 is TGTTCCAGTAACCCAACAGGGGGCGCGGGGGAGCAGTACTTC.

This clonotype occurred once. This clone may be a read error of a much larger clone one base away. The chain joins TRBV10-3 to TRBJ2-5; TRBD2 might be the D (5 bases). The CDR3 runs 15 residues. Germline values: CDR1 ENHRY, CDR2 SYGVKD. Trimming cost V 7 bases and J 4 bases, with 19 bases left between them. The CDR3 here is CAINPGGSLVETQYF. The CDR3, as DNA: TGTGCCATCAATCCGGGTGGGAGCTTGGTAGAGACCCAGTACTTC.

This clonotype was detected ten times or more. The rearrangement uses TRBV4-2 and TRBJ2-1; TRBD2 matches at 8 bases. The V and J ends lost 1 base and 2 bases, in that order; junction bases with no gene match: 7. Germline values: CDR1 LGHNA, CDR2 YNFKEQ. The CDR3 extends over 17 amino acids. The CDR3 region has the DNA TGTGCCAGCAGCCAAGCTCCCCGGGGGGGCCCCTACAATGAGCAGTTCTTC. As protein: CASSQAPRGGPYNEQFF.

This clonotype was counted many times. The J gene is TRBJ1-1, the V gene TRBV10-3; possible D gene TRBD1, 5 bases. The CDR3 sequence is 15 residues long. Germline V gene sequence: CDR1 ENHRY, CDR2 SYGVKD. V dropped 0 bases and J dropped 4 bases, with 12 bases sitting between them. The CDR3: CAISESGGLGTEAFF. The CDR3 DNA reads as TGTGCCATCAGTGAGTCGGGGGGATTGGGCACTGAAGCTTTCTTT.

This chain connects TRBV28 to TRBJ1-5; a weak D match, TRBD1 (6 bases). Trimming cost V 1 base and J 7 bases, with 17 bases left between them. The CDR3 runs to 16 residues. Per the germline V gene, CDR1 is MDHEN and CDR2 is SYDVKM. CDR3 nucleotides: TGTGCCAGCAGTTTATTGGGGGGGGGCGCGGGACAGCCCCAGCATTTT. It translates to CASSLLGGGAGQPQHF. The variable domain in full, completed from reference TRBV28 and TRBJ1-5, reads DVKVTQSSRYLVKRTGEKVFLECVQDMDHENMFWYRQDPGLGLRLIYFSYDVKMKEKGDIPEGYSVSREKKERFSLILESASTNQTSMYLCASSLLGGGAGQPQHFGDGTRLSIL.

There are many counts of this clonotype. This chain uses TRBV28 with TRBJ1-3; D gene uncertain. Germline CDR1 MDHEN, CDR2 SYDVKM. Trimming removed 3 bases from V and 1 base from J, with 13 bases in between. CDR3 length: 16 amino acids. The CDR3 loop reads CASSLRLLSSGNTIYF. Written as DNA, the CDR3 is TGTGCCAGCAGTTTGCGGTTACTATCGTCTGGAAACACCATATATTTT.